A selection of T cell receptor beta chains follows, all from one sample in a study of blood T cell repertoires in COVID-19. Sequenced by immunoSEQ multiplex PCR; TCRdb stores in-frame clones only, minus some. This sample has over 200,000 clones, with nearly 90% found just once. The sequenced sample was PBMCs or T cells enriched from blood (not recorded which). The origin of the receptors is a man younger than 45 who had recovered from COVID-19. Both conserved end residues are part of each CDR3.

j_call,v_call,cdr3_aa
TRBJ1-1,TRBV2,CASSVTGRMNTEAFF
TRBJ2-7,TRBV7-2,CASSLLAGAYEQYF
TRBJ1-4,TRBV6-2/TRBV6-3,CASSDRQGEVRLFF
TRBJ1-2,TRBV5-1,CARGCGYTF
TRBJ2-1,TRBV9,CASTEGLSSYNEQFF
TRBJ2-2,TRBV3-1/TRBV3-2,CASSQETGLRTGELFF
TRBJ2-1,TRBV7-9,CASHSGSSYNEQFF
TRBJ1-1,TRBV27,CASRGTGAKGAFF
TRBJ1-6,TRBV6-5,CASSYSRTGESPLHF
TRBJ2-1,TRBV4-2,CASSQEWASGNSYPSSYNEQFF
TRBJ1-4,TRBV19,CASSGVGTNEKLFF
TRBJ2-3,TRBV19,CASSSWTSGATDTQYF
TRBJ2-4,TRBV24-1,CATSDGFGKNIQYF
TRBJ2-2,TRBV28,CASSFAGTGELFF
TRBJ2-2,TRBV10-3,CAISETGLRTGELFF
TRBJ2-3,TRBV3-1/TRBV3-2,CASSPRIADSTDTQYF
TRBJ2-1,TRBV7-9,CASSTDTQHRKLAGLSYNEQFF
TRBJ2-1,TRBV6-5,CASEPDRATYEQFF
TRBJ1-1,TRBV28,CASSFWGRGGLNTEAFF
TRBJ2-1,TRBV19,CASSIDSQGSEQFF
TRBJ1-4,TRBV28,CASSLGQFNEKLFF
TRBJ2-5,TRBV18,CASSPGTGGRETQYF
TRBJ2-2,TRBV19,CASSIDRGRELFF
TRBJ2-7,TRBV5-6,CASSLVPGSYEQYF
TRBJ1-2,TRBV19,CASSITDYGYTF
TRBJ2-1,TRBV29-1,CSGRQDLYNEQFF
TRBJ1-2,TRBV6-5,CASSSSYGYTF
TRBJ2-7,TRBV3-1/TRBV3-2,CASSQSPGSYEQYF
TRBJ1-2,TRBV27,CASSFGWDTSNYGYTF
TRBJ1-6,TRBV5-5,CASSAQQGPYNSPLHF
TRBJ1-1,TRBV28,CASETGVNTEAFF
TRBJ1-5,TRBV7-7,CASSLVLYSNQPQHF
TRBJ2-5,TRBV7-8,CASSFLIAGIFQETQYF
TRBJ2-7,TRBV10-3,CAISDPTSGYEQYF
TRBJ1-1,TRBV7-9,CASSFLSRIQGEAFF
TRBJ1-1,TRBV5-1,CASRTGGGINMNTEAFF
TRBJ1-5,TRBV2,CASSQTGDQPQHF
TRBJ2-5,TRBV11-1,CASSREPGQGLETQYF
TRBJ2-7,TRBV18,CASSPGTSNYEQYF
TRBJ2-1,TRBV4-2,CASSQGGGHNEQFF
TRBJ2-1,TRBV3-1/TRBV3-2,CASSQGGPSNEQFF
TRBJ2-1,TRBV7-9,CASSLELDPYNEQFF